This TCR beta chain was sequenced in a study of shared clonotypes between healthy human individuals. Study-wide context: Every donor yielded three CD4 naive, three CD4 memory, two CD8 naive and one CD8 memory plate. General observations from the study: For naive CD4 cells, approximately 4.7% of clonotypes were shared across a handful of donors.

The naive CD8 subset, CD45RO-negative cells positively selected for CCR7, excluded terminally differentiated effector memory CD45RA+ cells. Each sample came from a Caucasian adult donor living in Nashville, Tennessee. Trimming took off 5 bases at V and 4 bases at J, with 16 bases between the two ends. The CDR3 is 15 amino acids. CDR1 is SGHAT, CDR2 FQNNGV, per germline. Measured with immunoSEQ multiplex PCR; TCRdb has only the in-frame clones, and not every one. The sample records roughly 2,000,000 clones, roughly 94% being singletons. Details on this clone: Its antigen is unidentified.

The sample consisted of naive CD8+ T cells sorted from blood. This rearrangement joins TRBV11-2 to TRBJ2-3, with no clear D. The sequence was obtained from a man aged 18-30 years in good health. The DNA for the CDR3 is TGTGCCAGCAGCCCTGGATCGGGTGGATCAGATACGCAGTATTTT. Translated, it gives CASSPGSGGSDTQYF.